The table lists the clone carrying this T cell receptor (beta chain) with a few counts. Its antigen is not identified. Sequence at one end of the junction differs from germline and may be a read error. This entry is derived from a study of blood T cells in healthy people across ages. Study-wide context: Per two T cells, about one barcoded beta molecule was captured through template switching.

Sample-barcoded 5' priming and a J-beta primer mix drove a second PCR of roughly 6 to 12 cycles. Each cDNA molecule was tagged by a template-switch adaptor that had 12 random nucleotides. Using its own MiXCR run on the 5' RACE reads, TCRdb lists one record per CDR3 protein. The profile covers around 870,000 distinct CDR3 sequences, with less than 35% appearing a single time and around 16% taken by the ten largest. Study results and caveats: Researchers said unsorted PBMCs prevented a conclusive naive versus antigen-experienced comparison. The donors' CMV status was not determined, possibly confounding changes in expanded clonotypes.

The CDR3 is 15 amino acids. Germline-derived CDR1 and CDR2 are SGHRS and YFSETQ. This TCR was recovered from a woman older than 75 in good health. The sample consisted of blood. V is TRBV5-1 and J is TRBJ2-5; 7 positions agree with TRBD2. The CDR3 is CASGLSTGGGETQYF. The CDR3, as DNA: TGCGCCAGCGGCTTGTCGACGGGGGGAGGTGAGACCCAGTACTTC.